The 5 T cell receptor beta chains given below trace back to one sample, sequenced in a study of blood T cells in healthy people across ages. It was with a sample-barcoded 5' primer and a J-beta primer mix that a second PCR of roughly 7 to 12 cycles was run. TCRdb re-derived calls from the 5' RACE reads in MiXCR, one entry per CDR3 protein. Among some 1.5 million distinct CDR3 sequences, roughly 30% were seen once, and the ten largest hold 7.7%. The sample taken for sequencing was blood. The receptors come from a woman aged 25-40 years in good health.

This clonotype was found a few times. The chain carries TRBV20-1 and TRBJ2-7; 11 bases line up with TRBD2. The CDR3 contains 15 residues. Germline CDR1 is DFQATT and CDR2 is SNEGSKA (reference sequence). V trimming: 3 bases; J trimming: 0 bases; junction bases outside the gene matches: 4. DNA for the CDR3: TGCAGTGCTAGGGTAGCGGGAGGGCTCTCCTACGAGCAGTACTTC. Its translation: CSARVAGGLSYEQYF.

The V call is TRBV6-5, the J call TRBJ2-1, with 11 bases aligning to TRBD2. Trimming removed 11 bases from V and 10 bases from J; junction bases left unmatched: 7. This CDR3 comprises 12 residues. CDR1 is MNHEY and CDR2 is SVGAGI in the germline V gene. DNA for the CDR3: TGTGCCTCGGGGCTAGCGGGGGGCGAGCAGTTCTTC. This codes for CASGLAGGEQFF.

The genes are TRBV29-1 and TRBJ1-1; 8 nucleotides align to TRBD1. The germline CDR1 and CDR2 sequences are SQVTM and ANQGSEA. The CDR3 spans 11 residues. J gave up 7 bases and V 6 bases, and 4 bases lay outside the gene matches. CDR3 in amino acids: CSVGQGYEAFF. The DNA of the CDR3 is TGCAGCGTCGGACAGGGTTATGAAGCTTTCTTT.

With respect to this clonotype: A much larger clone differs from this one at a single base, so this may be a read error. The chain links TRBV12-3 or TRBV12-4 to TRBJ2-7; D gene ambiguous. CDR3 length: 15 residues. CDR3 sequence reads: CVSSLTHRVPYEQYF. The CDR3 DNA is TGTGTCAGCAGCCTTACCCATAGGGTTCCCTACGAGCAGTACTTC.

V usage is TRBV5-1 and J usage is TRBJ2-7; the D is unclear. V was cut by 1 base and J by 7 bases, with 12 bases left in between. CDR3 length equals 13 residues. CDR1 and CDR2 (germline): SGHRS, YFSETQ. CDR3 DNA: TGCGCCAGCAGCTTGTCGGAGAGGAAGGAGCAGTACTTC. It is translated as CASSLSERKEQYF.